What follows are 28 T cell receptor beta chains derived from one specimen sequenced in a study of blood T cell repertoires in COVID-19. Assay used: immunoSEQ multiplex PCR; TCRdb lists only in-frame clones, some missing. Of about 130,000 clones listed, about 75% are singletons. Material: peripheral blood. The receptors were sampled from an older man with acute or convalescent COVID-19.

V is TRBV6-2 or TRBV6-3 and J is TRBJ1-2; D not certain. This CDR3 is built from 13 residues. With 4 bases removed from V and 2 bases from J, the gap between germline ends came to 8 bases. Looked up from germline, CDR1 is MNHEY and CDR2 is SVGEGT. CDR3 region: CASSSMTNYGYTF. CDR3 bases: TGTGCCAGCAGTTCGATGACAAACTATGGCTACACCTTC.

The rearrangement uses TRBV12-5 and TRBJ2-7; 7 nucleotides match TRBD1. Germline assignment: CDR1 LGHNT and CDR2 FRNRAP. The CDR3 loop spans 13 amino acids. The trim removed 4 bases at V and 2 bases at J, leaving 2 bases unmatched. CDR3 amino acids: CASGSDRTYEQYF. In DNA form, the CDR3 reads TGTGCTAGTGGTTCGGACAGGACCTACGAGCAGTACTTC.

The chain joins TRBV6-2 or TRBV6-3 to TRBJ2-7; 8 bases map to TRBD1. V shed 2 bases and J 5 bases; nucleotides not matched to a gene: 14. Germline V gene sequence: CDR1 MNHEY, CDR2 SVGEGT. The CDR3 contains 17 residues. DNA for the CDR3: TGTGCCAGCAGTTACCCGGGACAGGTTTTTACTACTGACGAGCAGTACTTC. It is translated as CASSYPGQVFTTDEQYF.

CDR3 in amino acids: CASSPSPGPRYF. The CDR3 nucleotides are TGTGCCAGCAGCCCCTCACCGGGTCCACGGTACTTC. The chain combines TRBV7-8 with TRBJ2-7; no clear D. The length of the CDR3 is 12 residues. Looked up from germline, CDR1 is SGHVS and CDR2 is FQNEAQ. Trimming removed 5 bases at V and 12 bases at J, with 17 bases between.

The chain recombines TRBV5-5 with TRBJ2-1, with TRBD1 matching over 9 bases. V gave up 0 bases and J gave up 7 bases; unmatched junction bases: 5. Germline V gene sequence: CDR1 SGHKS, CDR2 YYEKEE (reference sequence). This CDR3 is 15 amino acids long. This CDR3 is CASSLGDRVVNEQFF. DNA of the CDR3: TGTGCCAGCAGCTTGGGGGACAGGGTTGTAAATGAGCAGTTCTTC.

The gene calls are TRBV4-3 and TRBJ2-5; 9 nucleotides align to TRBD1. The junction had 19 bases not matched to a gene; V was cut back by 0 bases and J by 5 bases. The germline CDR1 and CDR2 sequences are LGHNA and YSLEER. CDR3 length equals 20 residues. The CDR3 DNA sequence: TGCGCCAGCAGCCAAGAAATGGGACAGGGACTTGGTACGGGTGTGGAGACCCAGTACTTC. This sequence encodes CASSQEMGQGLGTGVETQYF.

This chain connects TRBV20-1 to TRBJ1-5, with 9 nucleotides matching TRBD1. Unmatched junction bases numbered 7, after V lost 3 bases and J lost 1 base. There are 16 residues in the CDR3. Germline lookup yields CDR1 DFQATT and CDR2 SNEGSKA (reference sequence). CDR3 nucleotide sequence: TGCAGTGCTAGTGGGACAGGGACTATAAGCAATCAGCCCCAGCATTTT. Protein sequence: CSASGTGTISNQPQHF.

The rearrangement links TRBV30 to TRBJ2-7; D might be TRBD2 (7 bases). Germline-derived CDR1 and CDR2 are GTSNPN and SVGIG (reference sequence). The CDR3 length is 14 residues. The V end was cut by 2 bases, the J end by 6 bases, with 17 bases between. CDR3 in amino acids: CAWSRLAGASEQYF. The CDR3 DNA follows: TGTGCCTGGAGTCGTCTGGCGGGGGCTTCCGAGCAGTACTTC. The variable domain in full, completed from reference TRBV30 and TRBJ2-7, reads SQTIHQWPATLVQPVGSPLSLECTVEGTSNPNLYWYRQAAGRGLQLLFYSVGIGQISSEVPQNLSASRPQDRQFILSSKKLLLSDSGFYLCAWSRLAGASEQYFGPGTRLTVT.

There are a few counts of this clone. This rearrangement joins TRBV5-1 to TRBJ2-2; D is possibly TRBD1 (5 bases). V shed 8 bases and J shed 2 bases, with 13 bases lying between them. Germline CDR1 and CDR2: SGHRS and YFSETQ. CDR3 length: 14 amino acids. The CDR3 nucleotides read TGCGCCAGTAGGCTCAGGGTCAACACCGGGGAGCTGTTTTTT. Encoded protein: CASRLRVNTGELFF.

The rearrangement links TRBV7-2 to TRBJ2-7, with 7 bases identical to TRBD1. The CDR3 totals 17 residues. Germline CDR1 SGHTA, CDR2 FQGNSA. The V segment lost 2 bases and the J segment 3 bases; nucleotides outside the gene matches: 13. The CDR3 is CASSLLGLGQDYYEQYF. Here the CDR3 DNA reads TGTGCCAGCAGCTTATTAGGACTTGGACAGGATTACTACGAGCAGTACTTC.

The rearrangement uses TRBV5-1 and TRBJ2-1; 12 bases map to TRBD2. Trimming at V came to 1 base and at J to 7 bases, leaving 3 bases not matched to a gene. This CDR3 has 15 amino acids. Germline V lookup: CDR1 SGHRS, CDR2 YFSETQ. The CDR3 loop reads CASSLLTSGGNEQFF. CDR3 nucleotide sequence: TGCGCCAGCAGCTTGCTGACTAGCGGGGGTAATGAGCAGTTCTTC.

The rearrangement uses TRBV3-1 (or the pseudogene TRBV3-2) and TRBJ2-2; 7 bases line up with TRBD1. Losses at the gene ends were 3 bases for V and 5 bases for J; bases not matched to a gene: 9. This CDR3 has 16 residues. Germline-derived CDR1 and CDR2 are LGHDT and YNNKEL (reference sequence). The CDR3 nucleotides are TGTGCCAGCAGCCAGAAGGGGGCCCCAGCGACCGGGGAGCTGTTTTTT. Translating it yields CASSQKGAPATGELFF.

This clone was recorded once. The chain combines TRBV20-1 with TRBJ1-5, with a weak D call TRBD1 (5 bases). Deletions cut 5 bases from V and 7 bases from J, with 21 bases between. Germline V gives CDR1 DFQATT, CDR2 SNEGSKA (reference sequence). The CDR3 covers 15 residues. The CDR3 sequence is CSARAGTPRVQPQHF. DNA of the CDR3: TGCAGTGCTCGTGCCGGGACTCCTAGGGTGCAGCCCCAGCATTTT.

The V and J genes are TRBV9 and TRBJ2-5, with D possibly TRBD2 on 5 matching bases. This CDR3 spans 15 amino acids. CDR1 SGDLS and CDR2 YYNGEE come from the germline V gene. Between the trimmed V and J ends, which lost 4 bases and 0 bases, there was a span of 13 bases. The CDR3 region is CASSPTVGNQETQYF. As DNA, the CDR3 is TGTGCCAGCAGCCCTACGGTCGGGAACCAAGAGACCCAGTACTTC.

The chain combines TRBV3-1 (or the pseudogene TRBV3-2) with TRBJ1-5; no reliable D call. There are 15 residues in the CDR3. V was shortened by 0 bases and J by 0 bases, with 6 bases between the two germline ends. The germline CDR1 and CDR2 sequences are LGHDT and YNNKEL (reference sequence). The CDR3, as DNA: TGTGCCAGCAGCCAAGACGGTAATAGCAATCAGCCCCAGCATTTT. Encoded protein: CASSQDGNSNQPQHF.

This rearrangement joins TRBV7-2 to TRBJ1-5, with TRBD1 as a possible D gene (6 bases). Trimming shortened V by 3 bases and J by 0 bases, and 9 bases separated the two germline ends. Germline V gene lookup returns CDR1 SGHTA and CDR2 FQGNSA. The CDR3 sequence is 15 residues long. CDR3 sequence: CASSLDSYSNQPQHF. CDR3 coding DNA: TGTGCCAGCAGCTTGGACAGCTATAGCAATCAGCCCCAGCATTTT.

The chain carries TRBV28 and TRBJ2-7; D is perhaps TRBD2 (6 bases). The CDR3 is made up of 15 amino acids. Per germline, CDR1 MDHEN and CDR2 SYDVKM. V lost 7 bases to trimming and J lost 6 bases, with 22 bases between them. The CDR3 loop is CASTSHGGDRAEQYF. The CDR3 DNA is TGTGCCAGCACTTCCCACGGCGGGGATCGTGCCGAGCAGTACTTC.

V is TRBV6-5 and J is TRBJ2-5; TRBD1 aligns across 10 bases. J gave up 5 bases and V 4 bases, and 7 bases lay outside the gene matches. Germline CDR1 and CDR2: MNHEY and SVGAGI. The CDR3 runs 15 residues. CDR3 bases: TGTGCCAGCAGTTCACCGGGACAGGGGAAGGAGACCCAGTACTTC. Protein: CASSSPGQGKETQYF.

The rearrangement links TRBV7-8 to TRBJ2-7, with D possibly being TRBD2 (5 bases). Germline V gene lookup returns CDR1 SGHVS and CDR2 FQNEAQ. The germline V and J ends were trimmed by 5 bases and 2 bases, with 19 bases remaining between them. CDR3 length: 16 residues. The CDR3 DNA follows: TGTGCCAGCAGCCTAGTCCTCGGGATCGGGGCCTACGAGCAGTACTTC. This gives the protein CASSLVLGIGAYEQYF.

The chain carries TRBV11-2 and TRBJ2-1; 8 bases map to TRBD1. The V gene end was trimmed by 7 bases and the J gene end by 4 bases; junction bases not matched to a gene: 9. The germline gives CDR1 SGHAT, CDR2 FQNNGV. This CDR3 comprises 15 residues. The CDR3 is CASTSGTGVYNEQFF. The CDR3 DNA reads TGTGCCAGCACTTCAGGGACAGGAGTGTACAATGAGCAGTTCTTC.

The V call is TRBV3-1 (or the pseudogene TRBV3-2), the J call TRBJ1-1; D is perhaps TRBD1 (5 bases). V was pared by 2 bases and J by 0 bases, with 7 bases between. The CDR3 is made up of 14 amino acids. CDR1 and CDR2 (germline): LGHDT, YNNKEL (reference sequence). The CDR3, as DNA: TGTGCCAGCAGCCAATTGACAGTGAACACTGAAGCTTTCTTT. Its translation is CASSQLTVNTEAFF.

In this sample, this clone turned up a few times. The genes are TRBV2 and TRBJ1-2, with 9 positions matching TRBD1. The CDR3 extends over 13 amino acids. With 4 bases clipped from V and 8 bases from J, the junction kept 5 bases outside the gene matches. Germline V gives CDR1 SNHLY, CDR2 FYNNEI. CDR3 coding DNA: TGTGCCAGCAGTGGGACAGGGGAAAGGGGCTACACCTTC. Its protein product is CASSGTGERGYTF.

The V gene is TRBV7-2, the J gene TRBJ2-1; D gene ambiguous. The CDR3 totals 13 residues. V lost 0 bases and J 4 bases, leaving 4 bases between the germline ends. Germline V CDR1 and CDR2: SGHTA, FQGNSA. In DNA, the CDR3 is TGTGCCAGCAGCTTAGCCCAGTACAATGAGCAGTTCTTC. It yields the protein CASSLAQYNEQFF.

The chain combines TRBV29-1 with TRBJ1-4, with D possibly TRBD1 on 5 matching bases. Trimming took 5 bases from V and 5 from J, leaving 15 bases between them. The CDR3 runs 14 residues. CDR1 is SQVTM, CDR2 ANQGSEA, per germline. CDR3 region: CSVTRGSRNEKLFF. CDR3 nucleotide sequence: TGCAGCGTTACAAGGGGCAGCAGAAATGAAAAACTGTTTTTT.

The rearrangement uses TRBV2 and TRBJ2-2, with 10 bases that match TRBD1. The V gene's germline CDR1 is SNHLY and CDR2 FYNNEI. The CDR3 is 15 residues long. V was clipped by 7 bases and J by 4 bases; unmatched bases: 6. CDR3 coding DNA: TGTGCCAGCACCGGGGACAGGGGCTTCACCGGGGAGCTGTTTTTT. Its translation is CASTGDRGFTGELFF.

This chain connects TRBV19 to TRBJ1-2; 7 bases line up with TRBD1. Germline CDR1 LNHDA, CDR2 SQIVND (reference sequence). The CDR3 is 15 amino acids. V trimming: 4 bases; J trimming: 5 bases; junction bases outside the gene matches: 10. The CDR3 loop is CASSTRPGQWYGYTF. DNA for the CDR3: TGTGCCAGTAGTACCCGACCGGGACAGTGGTATGGCTACACCTTC.

The rearrangement uses TRBV5-1 and TRBJ2-7, with D perhaps TRBD2 (6 bases). CDR1 and CDR2 (germline): SGHRS, YFSETQ. CDR3 length equals 16 residues. With 0 bases removed from V and 2 bases from J, the gap between germline ends came to 15 bases. The chain's CDR3 is CASSLDGGEAAYEQYF. CDR3 nucleotide sequence: TGCGCCAGCAGCTTGGACGGCGGGGAGGCTGCCTACGAGCAGTACTTC.

This chain uses TRBV18 with TRBJ1-6, with a possible D match to TRBD1 (5 bases). The CDR3 length is 18 residues. Between the trimmed V and J ends, which lost 3 bases and 5 bases, there was a span of 20 bases. Germline V lookup: CDR1 KGHSH, CDR2 LQKENI. The CDR3 DNA follows: TGTGCCAGCTCACCCACGACCGGGGGGACTCAGGATAATTCACCCCTCCACTTT. Amino acids: CASSPTTGGTQDNSPLHF.